The 11 T cell receptor beta chains presented below share a single source sample, sequenced in a study of cytomegalovirus exposure and HLA in healthy donors. Clones were sequenced by immunoSEQ multiplex PCR, and TCRdb holds only the in-frame ones, with some missing. Among over 200,000 clones, almost 90% were seen once, and the ten largest hold 2.9%. The sample was PBMCs. The receptor source for this set is a woman aged 18 to 35 in good health and CMV-seronegative.

V usage is TRBV6-6 and J usage is TRBJ1-1, with 9 bases lining up with TRBD1. Per germline, CDR1 MNHNY and CDR2 SVGAGI (reference sequence). There are 15 residues in the CDR3. Trimming at V came to 0 bases and at J to 5 bases, leaving 4 bases not matched to a gene. The CDR3 reads CASSYSPDRGTEAFF. The CDR3, as DNA: TGTGCCAGCAGTTACTCGCCCGACAGGGGGACTGAAGCTTTCTTT.

This chain links TRBV4-1 with TRBJ1-3, with D possibly matching TRBD1 (6 bases). The CDR3 is made up of 15 amino acids. With 6 bases removed from V and 0 bases from J, the gap between germline ends came to 12 bases. Germline lookup yields CDR1 MGHRA and CDR2 YSYEKL. CDR3 nucleotide sequence: TGCGCCAGCAGACCACTGACAGGCTCTGGAAACACCATATATTTT. Its protein product is CASRPLTGSGNTIYF.

The V gene is TRBV5-6, the J gene TRBJ2-5, with D maybe TRBD1 (6 bases). The V and J ends lost 4 bases and 5 bases respectively, with 15 bases between them. The CDR3 contains 14 residues. Germline loops: CDR1 SGHDT, CDR2 YYEEEE. CDR3 nucleotide sequence: TGTGCCAGCAGCGCGGACCAGGGGCGGGAGACCCAGTACTTC. This gives the protein CASSADQGRETQYF.

The chain recombines TRBV5-1 with TRBJ2-1; D is possibly TRBD2 (5 bases). From germline, CDR1 is SGHRS and CDR2 YFSETQ. V lost 4 bases and J 4 bases, leaving 12 bases between the germline ends. The CDR3 is 14 residues long. CDR3 sequence reads: CASSPARGYNEQFF. The CDR3 DNA is TGCGCCAGCAGCCCGGCACGGGGATACAATGAGCAGTTCTTC. Together with reference TRBV5-1 and TRBJ2-1, the CDR3 gives the full variable domain: KAGVTQTPRYLIKTRGQQVTLSCSPISGHRSVSWYQQTPGQGLQFLFEYFSETQRNKGNFPGRFSGRQFSNSRSEMNVSTLELGDSALYLCASSPARGYNEQFFGPGTRLTVL.

The genes are TRBV2 and TRBJ2-5, with 10 bases matching TRBD1. The V gene's germline CDR1 is SNHLY and CDR2 FYNNEI. Trimming took 0 bases from V and 5 from J; bases not matched to a gene: 6. The CDR3 runs 16 residues. CDR3 sequence reads: CASSEARTGGRETQYF. Written as DNA, the CDR3 is TGTGCCAGCAGTGAAGCTCGGACAGGGGGGCGCGAGACCCAGTACTTC.

The chain uses TRBV6-5 and TRBJ2-7; D might be TRBD1 (6 bases). The germline V gene has CDR1 MNHEY and CDR2 SVGAGI. The ends were cut back, 8 bases at V and 0 bases at J, with 14 bases in the middle. CDR3 length: 14 amino acids. The CDR3 loop is CASAWTESSYEQYF. CDR3 in DNA: TGTGCCAGCGCGTGGACAGAAAGCTCCTACGAGCAGTACTTC.

This clone was picked up one time. The rearrangement joins TRBV12-2 to TRBJ1-1. TRBV12-2 is given as a pseudogene. The CDR3 has 16 amino acids. CDR3 loop: CASRLNMEEGSPEAFF. The DNA of the CDR3 is TGTGCAAGTCGCCTAAACATGGAGGAAGGGTCGCCTGAAGCTTTCTTT.

V is TRBV29-1 and J is TRBJ2-3, with D hard to call. CDR1 and CDR2 from the germline V gene are SQVTM and ANQGSEA. V lost 7 bases and J lost 1, with 12 bases in between. This CDR3 region has 13 residues. CDR3 sequence: CSAYALGTDTQYF. DNA for the CDR3: TGCAGCGCCTACGCACTTGGCACAGATACGCAGTATTTT.

The V call is TRBV28, the J call TRBJ2-7; TRBD2 might be the D (6 bases). Germline CDR1 reads MDHEN; CDR2 reads SYDVKM. The ends were cut back, 2 bases at V and 3 bases at J, with 14 bases in the middle. The CDR3 totals 15 residues. In nucleotides, the CDR3 is TGTGCCAGCAGTTTAGGAGGGAGAGGGCGCTACGAGCAGTACTTC. Amino acid sequence: CASSLGGRGRYEQYF.

This chain uses TRBV13 with TRBJ2-7; the D is unclear. Germline CDR1 PRHDT, CDR2 FYEKMQ (reference sequence). Trimming left V 0 bases short and J 0 bases short, with 9 bases between. This CDR3 has 15 residues. This CDR3 reads CASSLGPQRSYEQYF. CDR3 DNA: TGTGCCAGCAGCTTAGGCCCCCAGCGCTCCTACGAGCAGTACTTC.

The CDR3 region has the DNA TGTGCCAGCAGCTTAGATTTATTGGCAGGGCAAAGCTCCTACGAGCAGTACTTC. It codes for CASSLDLLAGQSSYEQYF. V gene TRBV11-3 combines with J gene TRBJ2-7; possibly TRBD1 for D (5 bases). The CDR3 has 18 amino acids. V shed 0 bases and J shed 0 bases, with 18 bases lying between them. CDR1 and CDR2 from the germline V gene are SGHNT and YENEEA. Full variable domain (outside the CDR3, taken from reference TRBV11-3 and TRBJ2-7): EAGVVQSPRYKIIEKKQPVAFWCNPISGHNTLYWYLQNLGQGPELLIRYENEEAVDDSQLPKDRFSAERLKGVDSTLKIQPAELGDSAVYLCASSLDLLAGQSSYEQYFGPGTRLTVT.